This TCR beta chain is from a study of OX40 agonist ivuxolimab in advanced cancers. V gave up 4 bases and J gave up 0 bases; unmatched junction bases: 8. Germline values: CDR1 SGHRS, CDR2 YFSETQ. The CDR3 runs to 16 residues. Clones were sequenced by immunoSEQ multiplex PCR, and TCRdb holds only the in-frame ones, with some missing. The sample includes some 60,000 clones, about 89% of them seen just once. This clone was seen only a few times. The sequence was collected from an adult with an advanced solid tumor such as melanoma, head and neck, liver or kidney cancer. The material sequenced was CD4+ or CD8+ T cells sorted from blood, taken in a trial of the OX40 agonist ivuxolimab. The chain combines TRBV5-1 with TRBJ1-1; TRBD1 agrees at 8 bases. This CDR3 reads CASSGDRGGMNTEAFF. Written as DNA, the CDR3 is TGCGCCAGCAGCGGCGACAGGGGAGGGATGAACACTGAAGCTTTCTTT. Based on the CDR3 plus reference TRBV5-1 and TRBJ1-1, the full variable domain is KAGVTQTPRYLIKTRGQQVTLSCSPISGHRSVSWYQQTPGQGLQFLFEYFSETQRNKGNFPGRFSGRQFSNSRSEMNVSTLELGDSALYLCASSGDRGGMNTEAFFGQGTRLTVV.